The 32 T cell receptor beta chains reported below all come from one sample, sequenced in a study of blood T cell repertoires in COVID-19. Repertoires were generated with immunoSEQ multiplex PCR, while TCRdb's copy carries only in-frame clones and drops some. This sample has 100,000 to 150,000 clones, with 80% to 90% found just once. Sequencing was performed on peripheral blood. All receptors derive from a man older than 75 with active or convalescent COVID-19.

The chain joins TRBV11-2 to TRBJ2-3, with D maybe TRBD2 (6 bases). The germline gives CDR1 SGHAT, CDR2 FQNNGV. This CDR3 spans 15 amino acids. The V and J ends lost 1 base and 2 bases respectively, with 10 bases between them. The CDR3 DNA follows: TGTGCCAGCAGCTTAGTCGGACTACCCACAGATACGCAGTATTTT. Translated, it gives CASSLVGLPTDTQYF.

This clone was detected only a few times. The chain combines TRBV5-1 with TRBJ1-4; no clear D gene. The germline CDR1 and CDR2 sequences are SGHRS and YFSETQ. The germline V and J ends were trimmed by 1 base and 3 bases, with 10 bases remaining between them. The CDR3 consists of 15 residues. CDR3 sequence reads: CASSLPGGPNEKLFF. Written as DNA, the CDR3 is TGCGCCAGCAGCTTGCCAGGTGGGCCTAATGAAAAACTGTTTTTT.

The chain couples TRBV28 to TRBJ2-1; D may be TRBD1 (5 bases). Germline assignment: CDR1 MDHEN and CDR2 SYDVKM. Trimming left V 3 bases short and J 1 base short, with 10 bases between. The CDR3 runs 15 residues. Here the CDR3 DNA reads TGTGCCAGCAGTTTTGTGGCAGGGTCCTACAATGAGCAGTTCTTC. Protein product: CASSFVAGSYNEQFF.

The table lists this clone with a count of one. The genes are TRBV21-1 and TRBJ2-1; the tabulated D call, TRBD1, remains unverified against the DNA. TRBV21-1 represents a pseudogene. The CDR3 totals 15 residues. The CDR3 bases are TGTGCCAGCAGCCTAGGACAGGAAACTTACAATGAGCAGTTCTTC. It encodes CASSLGQETYNEQFF.

The chain is built from TRBV5-6 and TRBJ1-2; weak D call: TRBD1 (6 bases). The CDR3 spans 14 residues. Looked up from germline, CDR1 is SGHDT and CDR2 is YYEEEE. V was cut by 1 base and J by 2 bases, with 9 bases left in between. The CDR3 loop is CASSLTGWNYGYTF. Written as DNA, the CDR3 is TGTGCCAGCAGCTTGACAGGGTGGAACTATGGCTACACCTTC.

The chain recombines TRBV5-6 with TRBJ2-7; no firm D call. V gave up 4 bases and J gave up 0 bases, with 2 bases separating them. The CDR3 consists of 11 residues. Germline assignment: CDR1 SGHDT and CDR2 YYEEEE. DNA of the CDR3: TGTGCCAGCAGCCACTCCTACGAGCAGTACTTC. It translates to CASSHSYEQYF.

This clone was observed once. This rearrangement joins TRBV28 to TRBJ1-5; 8 nucleotides line up with TRBD1. The V segment lost 5 bases and the J segment 5 bases; nucleotides outside the gene matches: 5. The CDR3 is 14 amino acids. Germline assignment: CDR1 MDHEN and CDR2 SYDVKM. The CDR3 DNA sequence: TGTGCCAGCAGTCCCGGACAGGGATATCAGCCCCAGCATTTT. Translating it yields CASSPGQGYQPQHF.

This chain connects TRBV5-4 to TRBJ2-2; D is perhaps TRBD1 (6 bases). Trimming cost V 4 bases and J 8 bases, with 12 bases left between them. CDR1 is SGHNT and CDR2 is YYREEE in the germline V gene (reference sequence). This CDR3 comprises 13 residues. As DNA, the CDR3 is TGTGCCAGCAGCCCACAGGGCATGGGGGAGCTGTTTTTT. Its protein is CASSPQGMGELFF.

V is TRBV5-1 and J is TRBJ1-1; D is unclear. Between the trimmed V and J ends, which lost 0 bases and 1 base, there was a span of 4 bases. Germline lookup yields CDR1 SGHRS and CDR2 YFSETQ. The CDR3 is 13 amino acids. This chain's CDR3 is CASSLEQNTEAFF. The CDR3 region has the DNA TGCGCCAGCAGCTTGGAACAGAACACTGAAGCTTTCTTT.

The V gene is TRBV2, the J gene TRBJ1-4, with a tentative D call TRBD1 (5 bases). Per the germline V gene, CDR1 is SNHLY and CDR2 is FYNNEI. Trimming pared 5 bases from V and 2 bases from J, leaving 9 bases between. This CDR3 has 14 residues. CDR3 in amino acids: CASSLQGTNEKLFF. The CDR3 DNA is TGTGCCAGCAGTCTTCAGGGTACTAATGAAAAACTGTTTTTT.

The V gene is TRBV2, the J gene TRBJ2-3, with TRBD1 matching 7 bases. The CDR3 is 15 amino acids. V was pared by 6 bases and J by 3 bases, with 9 bases of the junction left unmatched. CDR1 is SNHLY, CDR2 FYNNEI, per germline. CDR3 residues: CASSRDRDQTDTQYF. The CDR3 DNA reads TGTGCCAGCAGCCGGGACAGAGACCAGACAGATACGCAGTATTTT.

V is TRBV29-1 and J is TRBJ1-1; D call uncertain. CDR1 and CDR2 from the germline V gene are SQVTM and ANQGSEA. V gave up 0 bases and J gave up 0 bases, with 5 bases separating them. The CDR3 is 13 amino acids. The CDR3 here is CSVEEAVNTEAFF. DNA for the CDR3: TGCAGCGTTGAAGAGGCCGTGAACACTGAAGCTTTCTTT.

The chain employs TRBV5-1 and TRBJ1-4, with D possibly matching TRBD1 (6 bases). The CDR3 length is 15 residues. CDR1 and CDR2 from the germline V gene are SGHRS and YFSETQ. Deletions cut 4 bases from V and 4 bases from J, with 14 bases between. The CDR3: CASSAALDSNEKLFF. DNA of the CDR3: TGCGCCAGCAGCGCCGCCCTGGACAGTAATGAAAAACTGTTTTTT.

CDR3 loop: CASSRPDNGNYQPQHF. CDR3 sequence (DNA): TGCGCCAGCAGCCGACCGGACAATGGAAACTATCAGCCCCAGCATTTT. The rearrangement joins TRBV4-1 to TRBJ1-5; maybe TRBD1 (5 bases). The CDR3 loop spans 16 amino acids. The V gene's germline CDR1 is MGHRA and CDR2 YSYEKL. Trimming took off 4 bases at V and 5 bases at J, with 18 bases between the two ends.

The V and J genes are TRBV5-1 and TRBJ2-2, with 7 positions matching TRBD1. The CDR3 has 17 residues. In germline, CDR1 is SGHRS, CDR2 YFSETQ. V gave up 0 bases and J gave up 4 bases; unmatched junction bases: 9. The CDR3 nucleotides are TGCGCCAGCAGCTTGGTCTACAGGGGAGACACCACCGGGGAGCTGTTTTTT. This encodes CASSLVYRGDTTGELFF.

This clone was seen once. The CDR3 DNA reads as TGTGCCAGCAGGAGACAGGGGGCTGGGGAAAAACTGTTTTTT. Translation: CASRRQGAGEKLFF. The V call is TRBV28, the J call TRBJ1-4; 10 bases are a match to TRBD1. This CDR3 has 14 residues. V dropped 6 bases and J dropped 8; count of bases not matched to a gene: 6. Germline V lookup: CDR1 MDHEN, CDR2 SYDVKM.

The V gene is TRBV20-1, the J gene TRBJ1-5; D gene uncertain. V was clipped by 3 bases and J by 2 bases, with 11 bases between them. Germline values: CDR1 DFQATT, CDR2 SNEGSKA (reference sequence). This CDR3 spans 14 amino acids. The CDR3 here is CSASPGLGNQPQHF. The CDR3 DNA is TGCAGTGCTAGTCCGGGTTTGGGCAATCAGCCCCAGCATTTT.

The CDR3 DNA is TGTGCCAGTAGTCCCGAGGTCTGGTCGATCCAGACCTATGGCTACACCTTC. Protein product: CASSPEVWSIQTYGYTF. The rearrangement links TRBV19 to TRBJ1-2; the D is unclear. V was clipped by 5 bases and J by 4 bases, with 23 bases between them. This CDR3 spans 17 amino acids. CDR1 LNHDA and CDR2 SQIVND come from the germline V gene (reference sequence).

The rearrangement joins TRBV5-1 to TRBJ2-2; TRBD2 might be the D (6 bases). Trimming stripped 4 bases from V and 7 bases from J, with 17 bases between. The CDR3 is made up of 15 amino acids. Germline CDR1 SGHRS, CDR2 YFSETQ. This chain's CDR3 is CASSLERALFGELFF. For the CDR3, the DNA is TGCGCCAGCAGCCTAGAGCGGGCCTTATTCGGGGAGCTGTTTTTT.

The chain joins TRBV29-1 to TRBJ2-3, with D perhaps TRBD1 (5 bases). The CDR3 runs to 12 residues. The V gene's germline CDR1 is SQVTM and CDR2 ANQGSEA. V was shortened by 3 bases and J by 8 bases, with 12 bases between the two germline ends. The CDR3 coding sequence is TGCAGCGTTGAGCTGCGGACATTTACGCAGTATTTT. Amino acids: CSVELRTFTQYF.

This chain joins TRBV6-2 or TRBV6-3 and TRBJ2-1; TRBD2 matches at 12 bases. V was clipped by 4 bases and J by 3 bases; unmatched bases: 10. Germline CDR1 MNHEY, CDR2 SVGEGT. The CDR3 is made up of 18 amino acids. The CDR3 nucleotides read TGTGCCAGCAGTTCACCTTCTAGCGGGGGGGCCATCTACAATGAGCAGTTCTTC. It encodes CASSSPSSGGAIYNEQFF.

CDR3 residues: CAWTRTGFNEKLFF. The CDR3 DNA follows: TGTGCCTGGACCCGGACAGGGTTTAATGAAAAACTGTTTTTT. V gene TRBV30 combines with J gene TRBJ1-4; TRBD1 matches at 8 bases. CDR1 and CDR2 from the germline V gene are GTSNPN and SVGIG (reference sequence). The CDR3 runs 14 residues. V shed 4 bases, J shed 4 bases, and the junction held 5 bases outside the gene matches.

Notes on this clone: Compared with germline, one end of the junction differs, possibly owing to a read error. V usage is TRBV6-5 and J usage is TRBJ2-5, with TRBD2 matching 14 bases. Germline lookup yields CDR1 MNHEY and CDR2 SVGAGI. This CDR3 spans 13 amino acids. The CDR3 protein is CATTTSGGADSDF. The DNA for the CDR3 is TGTGCCACCACGACTAGCGGGGGGGCCGACTCAGACTTC.

This chain uses TRBV11-3 with TRBJ1-1; D is uncertain. CDR1 and CDR2 (germline): SGHNT, YENEEA. The length of the CDR3 is 14 residues. Trimming took off 2 bases at V and 1 base at J, with 8 bases between the two ends. The CDR3 sequence: CASSLLNTNTEAFF. CDR3 DNA sequence: TGTGCCAGCAGCTTACTTAACACGAACACTGAAGCTTTCTTT.

The V and J genes are TRBV6-7 and TRBJ1-3; the D gene is possibly TRBD1 (5 bases). TRBV6-7 belongs to the ORF category, with a function that is uncertain. Deletions cut 4 bases from V and 0 bases from J, with 16 bases between. The CDR3 totals 17 residues. CDR3 protein: CASSWSHTGSSGNTIYF. The CDR3 region has the DNA TGTGCCAGCAGTTGGTCTCATACAGGTTCCTCTGGAAACACCATATATTTT.

The chain is built from TRBV27 and TRBJ2-5; D is unresolved. This CDR3 spans 14 amino acids. CDR1 and CDR2 (germline): MNHEY, SMNVEV (reference sequence). The V end lost 5 bases, the J end lost 1 base, and 11 bases lay between the germline ends. CDR3 protein: CASSPQATQETQYF. Here the CDR3 DNA reads TGTGCCAGCAGTCCTCAAGCCACCCAAGAGACCCAGTACTTC.

The J gene is TRBJ2-7, the V gene TRBV7-2, with 8 bases identical to TRBD2. Germline assignment: CDR1 SGHTA and CDR2 FQGNSA. V was clipped by 1 base and J by 3 bases; unmatched bases: 5. This CDR3 has 15 residues. This CDR3 is CASSLGVSGVYEQYF. The CDR3, as DNA: TGTGCCAGCAGCTTAGGAGTTAGCGGGGTCTACGAGCAGTACTTC.

This chain connects TRBV10-3 to TRBJ1-3; D possibly corresponds to TRBD1 (6 bases). V was shortened by 6 bases and J by 4 bases, with 19 bases between the two germline ends. The CDR3 loop spans 16 amino acids. The germline gives CDR1 ENHRY, CDR2 SYGVKD. CDR3 sequence (DNA): TGTGCCATCAGCACTAGGGACACCCTGGGAGGAAACACCATATATTTT. Encoded protein: CAISTRDTLGGNTIYF.

The rearrangement uses TRBV19 and TRBJ1-6; tentatively, D is TRBD1 (5 bases). Trimming removed 9 bases from V and 10 bases from J, with 13 bases in between. The CDR3 is 12 residues long. Germline V gene sequence: CDR1 LNHDA, CDR2 SQIVND (reference sequence). The CDR3 protein is CASGHLRSPLHF. CDR3 coding DNA: TGTGCCAGCGGACATTTAAGATCACCCCTCCACTTT. The entire variable domain, with the rest obtained from reference TRBV19 and TRBJ1-6, is as follows: DGGITQSPKYLFRKEGQNVTLSCEQNLNHDAMYWYRQDPGQGLRLIYYSQIVNDFQKGDIAEGYSVSREKKESFPLTVTSAQKNPTAFYLCASGHLRSPLHFGNGTRLTVT.

This clone was seen a few times. The chain combines TRBV7-2 with TRBJ2-3; TRBD2 matches at 8 bases. Germline-derived CDR1 and CDR2 are SGHTA and FQGNSA. The V segment lost 3 bases and the J segment 4 bases; nucleotides outside the gene matches: 6. This CDR3 has 15 residues. The CDR3 DNA reads as TGTGCCAGCAGCTTTAAGCGGGGGACCCCAGATACGCAGTATTTT. Encoded protein: CASSFKRGTPDTQYF.

The rearrangement uses TRBV9 and TRBJ2-5, with 9 bases that match TRBD2. Germline CDR1 is SGDLS and CDR2 is YYNGEE. CDR3 size: 16 residues. V lost 0 bases, J lost 5 bases, and 8 bases stayed unmatched. Here the CDR3 reads CASSVARAGGLETQYF. The CDR3 DNA sequence: TGTGCCAGCAGCGTAGCCCGAGCGGGGGGTTTGGAGACCCAGTACTTC.

The chain combines TRBV2 with TRBJ1-5, with 7 positions matching TRBD1. This CDR3 comprises 13 residues. CDR1 and CDR2 (germline): SNHLY, FYNNEI. The V segment lost 8 bases and the J segment 3 bases; nucleotides outside the gene matches: 4. CDR3 protein: CASAKGANQPQHF. DNA for the CDR3: TGTGCCAGCGCTAAGGGGGCCAATCAGCCCCAGCATTTT.